The 17 T cell receptor beta chains below all came from one sample that was sequenced in a study (TCRdb year 2016). Library method: RT-PCR. Instrument used: Illumina MiSeq. Using fastp at Q25 and MiXCR, TCRdb reprocessed the public reads and kept productive beta chains. Entries that share a CDR3 protein sequence are merged under the most common genes and DNA. For this sample there are about 680,000 distinct CDR3 sequences; 11% to 15% appear just once. The ten largest clones take up roughly 3.9% of the sample. Sequences were obtained from memory CD4+ T cells from blood. The origin of the receptors is a female donor in good health, serving as a healthy control.

The V call is TRBV5-1, the J call TRBJ2-1; D possibly corresponds to TRBD2 (5 bases). The CDR3 totals 14 residues. Trimming pared 3 bases from V and 5 bases from J, leaving 12 bases between. Germline V CDR1 and CDR2: SGHRS, YFSETQ. CDR3 in amino acids: CASSYRDRHNEQFF. The CDR3 DNA reads as TGCGCCAGCAGCTACCGGGATCGACACAATGAGCAGTTCTTC.

This clonotype was found a few times. V and J are TRBV3-1 and TRBJ1-3; D unresolved. V lost 2 bases and J 4 bases, leaving 6 bases between the germline ends. Germline V CDR1 and CDR2: LGHDT, YNNKEL (reference sequence). This CDR3 has 13 amino acids. The chain's CDR3 is CASSQSPGNTIYF. In DNA, the CDR3 is TGTGCCAGCAGCCAATCCCCAGGAAACACCATATATTTT.

A remark on this clonotype: The junction departs from germline at one end; a sequencing error may be responsible. This chain uses TRBV18 with TRBJ2-6, with TRBD2 as a possible D gene (5 bases). This CDR3 is 16 amino acids long. Germline loops: CDR1 KGHSH, CDR2 LQKENI. In DNA form, the CDR3 reads TGTGCCAGCTCACCACCGGGGAGCTCTGTGGCCAACGTCCTGACTTTC. It encodes CASSPPGSSVANVLTF. The full variable domain, its missing parts supplied by reference TRBV18 and TRBJ2-6, is NAGVMQNPRHLVRRRGQEARLRCSPMKGHSHVYWYRQLPEEGLKFMVYLQKENIIDESGMPKERFSAEFPKEGPSILRIQQVVRGDSAAYFCASSPPGSSVANVLTFGAGSRLTVL.

The J gene is TRBJ1-6, the V gene TRBV9, with 8 bases matching TRBD1. The trim removed 4 bases at V and 7 bases at J, leaving 7 bases unmatched. The CDR3 has 15 residues. Germline assignment: CDR1 SGDLS and CDR2 YYNGEE. The CDR3 coding sequence is TGTGCCAGCAGCCCCATGACAGGGGCCAATTCACCCCTCCACTTT. Translating it yields CASSPMTGANSPLHF.

This clonotype showed up many times. The V call is TRBV12-3 or TRBV12-4, the J call TRBJ2-7, with TRBD1 matching over 7 bases. The J segment lost 9 bases and the V segment lost 1 base, leaving 6 bases of the junction unmatched. The CDR3 loop spans 13 amino acids. CDR3: CASSLETGARQYF. The CDR3 DNA reads as TGTGCCAGCAGTTTAGAAACAGGGGCCCGGCAGTACTTC.

This clonotype has a count of ten or more. The rearrangement uses TRBV4-1 and TRBJ2-7, with 11 bases that match TRBD2. After removal of 3 bases from V and 2 bases from J, the junction contained 6 bases not matched to a gene. Germline CDR1 and CDR2: MGHRA and YSYEKL. The CDR3 consists of 16 residues. The CDR3 DNA sequence: TGCGCCAGCAGCCATTTGGGACTAGCGGTCGCCTACGAGCAGTACTTC. This sequence encodes CASSHLGLAVAYEQYF.

This clonotype has more than one count but fewer than ten. The J gene is TRBJ2-7, the V gene TRBV2; 8 bases match TRBD2. The junction had 7 bases not matched to a gene; V was cut back by 4 bases and J by 5 bases. The CDR3 has 14 residues. CDR1 and CDR2 from the germline V gene are SNHLY and FYNNEI. The CDR3 loop reads CASSVDSGIHEQYF. Written as DNA, the CDR3 is TGTGCCAGCAGTGTAGATAGCGGGATCCACGAGCAGTACTTC.

This clonotype has just a few counts. This CDR3 is CSVLRGGGYGYTF. The CDR3 DNA is TGCAGCGTCCTCAGGGGTGGGGGCTATGGCTACACCTTC. The rearrangement links TRBV29-1 to TRBJ1-2, with TRBD1 as a possible D gene (6 bases). Germline CDR1 and CDR2: SQVTM and ANQGSEA. Trimming removed 6 bases from V and 4 bases from J, with 15 bases in between. The CDR3 runs to 13 residues.

The chain uses TRBV9 and TRBJ2-3; D may be TRBD1 (7 bases). CDR1 is SGDLS, CDR2 YYNGEE, per germline. V lost 3 bases to trimming and J lost 2 bases, with 16 bases between them. CDR3 length: 16 amino acids. The CDR3 loop is CASSGQGGGNTDTQYF. DNA of the CDR3: TGTGCCAGCAGCGGCCAGGGGGGCGGGAACACAGATACGCAGTATTTT. The full variable domain, rest sourced from reference TRBV9 and TRBJ2-3, is DSGVTQTPKHLITATGQRVTLRCSPRSGDLSVYWYQQSLDQGLQFLIQYYNGEERAKGNILERFSAQQFPDLHSELNLSSLELGDSALYFCASSGQGGGNTDTQYFGPGTRLTVL.

The CDR3 region is CSARDLYQTNYGYTF. CDR3 nucleotides: TGCAGTGCTAGAGATTTATACCAGACTAACTATGGCTACACCTTC. This chain uses TRBV20-1 with TRBJ1-2; D uncertain. V was pared by 0 bases and J by 0 bases, with 11 bases between. CDR3 length: 15 residues. The germline CDR1 and CDR2 sequences are DFQATT and SNEGSKA (reference sequence).

This clonotype showed up many times. CDR3 sequence (DNA): TGTGCCAGCAGACGTCTGGATACGCAGTATTTT. Protein: CASRRLDTQYF. The J gene is TRBJ2-3, the V gene TRBV12-3 or TRBV12-4; no clear D. The ends were cut back, 6 bases at V and 6 bases at J, with 7 bases in the middle. CDR3 length: 11 residues.

This chain links TRBV15 with TRBJ2-7; a weak D match, TRBD2 (6 bases). V lost 0 bases and J 7 bases, leaving 7 bases between the germline ends. Germline lookup yields CDR1 LNHNV and CDR2 YYDKDF (reference sequence). This CDR3 has 12 amino acids. The CDR3 here is CATSRDGTEQYF. The DNA for the CDR3 is TGTGCCACCAGCAGAGATGGGACTGAGCAGTACTTC.

This clonotype appeared many times. The genes are TRBV6-1 and TRBJ1-1; 9 bases align to TRBD1. After removal of 6 bases from V and 5 bases from J, the junction contained 7 bases not matched to a gene. In germline, CDR1 is MNHNS, CDR2 SASEGT. This CDR3 has 14 residues. CDR3 nucleotide sequence: TGTGCCAGCAGCCTCTCCGACAGGGGGACTGAAGCTTTCTTT. As protein: CASSLSDRGTEAFF.

CDR3 loop: CASSPRGANTIYF. For the CDR3, the DNA is TGTGCCAGCAGCCCCCGGGGGGCAAACACCATATATTTT. The chain couples TRBV9 to TRBJ1-3, with TRBD1 as a possible D gene (6 bases). CDR1 SGDLS and CDR2 YYNGEE come from the germline V gene. The CDR3 covers 13 residues. V was clipped by 4 bases and J by 6 bases, with 11 bases between them.

This clonotype came up a few times. This chain joins TRBV28 and TRBJ2-7; the D gene is possibly TRBD2 (5 bases). The germline V gene has CDR1 MDHEN and CDR2 SYDVKM. The CDR3 runs to 11 residues. V was cut by 6 bases and J by 3 bases, with 6 bases left in between. CDR3 DNA: TGTGCCAGCAGGGAGGACTACGAGCAGTACTTC. Encoded protein: CASREDYEQYF.

The rearrangement uses TRBV6-6 and TRBJ2-1; 14 positions agree with TRBD2. The germline V gene has CDR1 MNHNY and CDR2 SVGAGI (reference sequence). The CDR3 consists of 15 residues. Losses at the gene ends were 6 bases for V and 8 bases for J; bases not matched to a gene: 6. This CDR3 is CASSPGLAGADEQFF. The CDR3 DNA follows: TGTGCCAGCAGCCCGGGACTAGCGGGAGCGGATGAGCAGTTCTTC.

This clonotype was observed a few times. This rearrangement joins TRBV7-3 to TRBJ2-5, with D perhaps matching TRBD1 (6 bases). Trimming stripped 3 bases from V and 7 bases from J, with 12 bases between. This CDR3 region has 13 residues. Germline CDR1 is SGHTA and CDR2 is FQGTGA. The CDR3 sequence is CASSLDSSGTQYF. For the CDR3, the DNA is TGTGCCAGCAGCTTGGACAGTTCGGGGACCCAGTACTTC.